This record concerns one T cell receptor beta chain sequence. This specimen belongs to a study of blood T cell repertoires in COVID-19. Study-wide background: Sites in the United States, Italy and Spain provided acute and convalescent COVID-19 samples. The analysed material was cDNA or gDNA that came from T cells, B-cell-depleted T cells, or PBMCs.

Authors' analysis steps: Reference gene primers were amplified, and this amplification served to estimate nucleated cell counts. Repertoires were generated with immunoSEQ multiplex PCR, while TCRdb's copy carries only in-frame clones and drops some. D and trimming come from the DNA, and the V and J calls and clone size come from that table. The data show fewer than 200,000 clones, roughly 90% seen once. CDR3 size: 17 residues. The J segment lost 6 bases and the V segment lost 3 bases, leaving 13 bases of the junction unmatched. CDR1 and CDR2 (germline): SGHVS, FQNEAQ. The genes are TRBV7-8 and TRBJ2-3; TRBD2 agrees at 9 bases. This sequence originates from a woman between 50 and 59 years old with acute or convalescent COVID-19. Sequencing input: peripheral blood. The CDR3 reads CASSLAVSAGGLDTQYF. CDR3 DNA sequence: TGTGCCAGCAGCTTGGCGGTTAGCGCGGGGGGGCTTGATACGCAGTATTTT.